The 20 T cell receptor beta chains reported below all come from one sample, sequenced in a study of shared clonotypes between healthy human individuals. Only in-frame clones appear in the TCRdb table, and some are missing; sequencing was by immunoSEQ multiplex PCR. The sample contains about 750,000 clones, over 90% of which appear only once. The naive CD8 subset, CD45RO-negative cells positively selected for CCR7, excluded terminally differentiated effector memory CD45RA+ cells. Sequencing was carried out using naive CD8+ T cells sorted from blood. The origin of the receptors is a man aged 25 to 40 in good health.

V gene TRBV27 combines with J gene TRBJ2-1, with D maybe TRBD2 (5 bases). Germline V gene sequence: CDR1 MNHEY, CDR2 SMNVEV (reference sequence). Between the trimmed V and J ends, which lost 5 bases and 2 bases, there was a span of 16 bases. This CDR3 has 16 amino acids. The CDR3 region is CASSGVEEATYNEQFF. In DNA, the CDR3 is TGTGCCAGCAGTGGGGTGGAGGAGGCGACCTACAATGAGCAGTTCTTC.

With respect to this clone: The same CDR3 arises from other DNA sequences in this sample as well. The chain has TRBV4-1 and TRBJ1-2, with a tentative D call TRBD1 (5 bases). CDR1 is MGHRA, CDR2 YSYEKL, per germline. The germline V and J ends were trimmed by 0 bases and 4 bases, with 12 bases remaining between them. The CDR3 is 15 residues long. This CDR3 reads CASSQDPQGGYGYTF. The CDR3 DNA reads TGCGCCAGCAGCCAAGATCCCCAGGGCGGCTATGGCTACACCTTC.

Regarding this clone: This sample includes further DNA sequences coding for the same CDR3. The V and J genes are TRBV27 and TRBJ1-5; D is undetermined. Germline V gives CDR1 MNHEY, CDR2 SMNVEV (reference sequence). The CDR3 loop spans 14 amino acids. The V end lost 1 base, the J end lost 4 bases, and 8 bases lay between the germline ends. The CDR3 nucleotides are TGTGCCAGCAGTTTATTAGGAGAAAATCAGCCCCAGCATTTT. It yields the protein CASSLLGENQPQHF.

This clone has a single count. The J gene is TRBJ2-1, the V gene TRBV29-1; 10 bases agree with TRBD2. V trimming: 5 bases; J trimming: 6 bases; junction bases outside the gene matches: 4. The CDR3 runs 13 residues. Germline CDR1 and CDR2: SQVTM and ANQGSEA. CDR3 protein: CSVKLAGFNEQFF. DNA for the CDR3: TGCAGCGTTAAACTAGCGGGATTCAATGAGCAGTTCTTC.

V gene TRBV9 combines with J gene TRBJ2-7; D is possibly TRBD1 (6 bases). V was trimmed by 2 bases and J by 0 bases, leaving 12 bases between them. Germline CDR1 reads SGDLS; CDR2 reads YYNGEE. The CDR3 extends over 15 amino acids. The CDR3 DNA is TGTGCCAGCAGCGTCGGACAGTTACCCTCCTACGAGCAGTACTTC. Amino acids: CASSVGQLPSYEQYF. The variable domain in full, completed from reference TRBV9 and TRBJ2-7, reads DSGVTQTPKHLITATGQRVTLRCSPRSGDLSVYWYQQSLDQGLQFLIQYYNGEERAKGNILERFSAQQFPDLHSELNLSSLELGDSALYFCASSVGQLPSYEQYFGPGTRLTVT.

Here the CDR3 reads CASSSRLAGATGELFF. As DNA, the CDR3 is TGCGCCAGCAGCTCGCGACTAGCGGGGGCCACCGGGGAGCTGTTTTTT. This sequence joins TRBV5-1 and TRBJ2-2; 12 nucleotides match TRBD2. The CDR3 runs to 16 residues. From germline, CDR1 is SGHRS and CDR2 YFSETQ. The V segment lost 3 bases and the J segment 4 bases; nucleotides outside the gene matches: 4.

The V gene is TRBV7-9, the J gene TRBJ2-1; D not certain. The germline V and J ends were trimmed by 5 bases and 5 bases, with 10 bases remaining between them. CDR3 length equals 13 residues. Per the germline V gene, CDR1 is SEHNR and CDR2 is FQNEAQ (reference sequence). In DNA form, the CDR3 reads TGTGCCAGCAGCCCTCGGACGAACAATGAGCAGTTCTTC. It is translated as CASSPRTNNEQFF.

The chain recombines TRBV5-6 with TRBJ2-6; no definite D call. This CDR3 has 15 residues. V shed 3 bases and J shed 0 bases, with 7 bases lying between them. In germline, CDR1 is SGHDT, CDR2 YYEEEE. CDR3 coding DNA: TGTGCCAGCAGCTCGCCTAACTCTGGGGCCAACGTCCTGACTTTC. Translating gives CASSSPNSGANVLTF.

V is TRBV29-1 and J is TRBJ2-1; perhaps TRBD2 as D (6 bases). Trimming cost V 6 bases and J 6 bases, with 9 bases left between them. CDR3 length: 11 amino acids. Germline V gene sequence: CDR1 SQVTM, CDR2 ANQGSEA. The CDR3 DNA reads TGCAGCGTGTACGGGGGCAATGAGCAGTTCTTC. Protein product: CSVYGGNEQFF.

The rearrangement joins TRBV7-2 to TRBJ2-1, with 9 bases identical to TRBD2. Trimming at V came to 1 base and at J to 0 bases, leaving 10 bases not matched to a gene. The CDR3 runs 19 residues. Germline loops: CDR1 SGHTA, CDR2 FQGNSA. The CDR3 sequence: CASSLDPTSGHSSYNEQFF. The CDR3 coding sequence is TGTGCCAGCAGCTTAGACCCTACTAGCGGGCATAGCTCCTACAATGAGCAGTTCTTC.

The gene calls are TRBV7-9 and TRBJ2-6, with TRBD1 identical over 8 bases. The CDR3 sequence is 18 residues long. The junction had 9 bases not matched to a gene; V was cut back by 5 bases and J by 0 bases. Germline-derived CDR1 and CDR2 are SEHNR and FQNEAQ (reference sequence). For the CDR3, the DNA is TGTGCCAGCAGCCAGACGACAGGGGCGATCTCTGGGGCCAACGTCCTGACTTTC. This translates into CASSQTTGAISGANVLTF.

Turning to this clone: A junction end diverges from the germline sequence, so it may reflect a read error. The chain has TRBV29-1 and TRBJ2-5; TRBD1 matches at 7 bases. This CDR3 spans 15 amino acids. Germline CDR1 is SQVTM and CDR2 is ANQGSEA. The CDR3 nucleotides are TGCAGCGGTGAACCTGTGTGGGGACAGCAAGAGACCCAGTACTTC. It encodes CSGEPVWGQQETQYF.

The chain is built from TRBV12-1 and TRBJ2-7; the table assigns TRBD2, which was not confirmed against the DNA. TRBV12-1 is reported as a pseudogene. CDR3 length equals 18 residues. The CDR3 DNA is TGTGCCAGCAGCTCCCGTGGGACTAGCGGGAGATTGAGCCACGAGCAGTACTTC. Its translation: CASSSRGTSGRLSHEQYF.

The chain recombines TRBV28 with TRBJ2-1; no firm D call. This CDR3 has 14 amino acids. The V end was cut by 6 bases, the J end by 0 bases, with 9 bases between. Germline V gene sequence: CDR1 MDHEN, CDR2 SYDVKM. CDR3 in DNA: TGTGCCAGCAGGGGTGAGAGCTCCTACAATGAGCAGTTCTTC. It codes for CASRGESSYNEQFF.

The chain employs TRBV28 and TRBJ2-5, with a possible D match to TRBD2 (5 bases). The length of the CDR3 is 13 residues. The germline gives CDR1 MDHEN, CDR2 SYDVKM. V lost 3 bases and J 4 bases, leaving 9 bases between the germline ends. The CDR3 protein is CASSFSGRETQYF. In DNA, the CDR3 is TGTGCCAGCAGTTTTTCGGGAAGAGAGACCCAGTACTTC. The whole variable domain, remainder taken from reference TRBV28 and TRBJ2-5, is DVKVTQSSRYLVKRTGEKVFLECVQDMDHENMFWYRQDPGLGLRLIYFSYDVKMKEKGDIPEGYSVSREKKERFSLILESASTNQTSMYLCASSFSGRETQYFGPGTRLLVL.

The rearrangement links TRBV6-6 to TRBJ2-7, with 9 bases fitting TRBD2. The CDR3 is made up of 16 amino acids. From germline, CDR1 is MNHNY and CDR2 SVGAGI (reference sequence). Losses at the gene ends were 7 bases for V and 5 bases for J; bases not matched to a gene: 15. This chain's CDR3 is CASITTQGLAPHEQYF. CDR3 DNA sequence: TGTGCCAGCATCACAACCCAGGGACTAGCCCCCCACGAGCAGTACTTC.

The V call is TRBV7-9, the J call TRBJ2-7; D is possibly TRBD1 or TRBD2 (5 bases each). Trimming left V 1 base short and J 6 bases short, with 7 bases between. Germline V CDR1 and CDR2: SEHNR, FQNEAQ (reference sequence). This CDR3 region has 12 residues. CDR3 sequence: CASSLDGAEQYF. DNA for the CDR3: TGTGCCAGCAGCTTAGACGGGGCCGAGCAGTACTTC.

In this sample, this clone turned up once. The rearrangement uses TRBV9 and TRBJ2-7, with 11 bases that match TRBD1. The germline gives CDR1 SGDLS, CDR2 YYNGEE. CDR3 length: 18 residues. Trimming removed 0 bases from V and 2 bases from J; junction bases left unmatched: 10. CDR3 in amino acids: CASSVAPGTGGDAYEQYF. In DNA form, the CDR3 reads TGTGCCAGCAGCGTAGCCCCCGGGACAGGGGGAGATGCCTACGAGCAGTACTTC.

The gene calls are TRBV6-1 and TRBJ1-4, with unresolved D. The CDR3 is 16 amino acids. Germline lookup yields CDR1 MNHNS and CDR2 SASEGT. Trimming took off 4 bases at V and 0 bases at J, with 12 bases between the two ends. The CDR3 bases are TGTGCCAGCAGTGCAGTCTGGGTTGCAACTAATGAAAAACTGTTTTTT. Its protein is CASSAVWVATNEKLFF.

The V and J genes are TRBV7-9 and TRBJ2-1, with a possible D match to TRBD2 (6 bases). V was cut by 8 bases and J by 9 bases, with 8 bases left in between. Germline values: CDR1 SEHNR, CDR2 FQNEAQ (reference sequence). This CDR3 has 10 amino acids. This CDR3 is CASGSGEQFF. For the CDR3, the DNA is TGTGCCAGCGGTAGCGGTGAGCAGTTCTTC.